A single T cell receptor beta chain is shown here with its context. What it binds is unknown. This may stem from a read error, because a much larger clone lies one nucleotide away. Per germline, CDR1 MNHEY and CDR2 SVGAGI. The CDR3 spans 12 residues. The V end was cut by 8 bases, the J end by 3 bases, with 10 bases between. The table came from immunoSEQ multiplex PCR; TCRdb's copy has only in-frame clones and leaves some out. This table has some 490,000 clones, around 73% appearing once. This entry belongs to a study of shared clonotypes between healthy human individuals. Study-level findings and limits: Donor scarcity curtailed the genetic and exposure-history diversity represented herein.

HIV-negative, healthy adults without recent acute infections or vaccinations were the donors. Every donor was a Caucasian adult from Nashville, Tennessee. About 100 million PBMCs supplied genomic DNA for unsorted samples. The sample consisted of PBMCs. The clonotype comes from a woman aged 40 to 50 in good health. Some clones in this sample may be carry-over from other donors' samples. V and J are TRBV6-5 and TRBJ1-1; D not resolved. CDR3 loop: CASGYVYTEAFF. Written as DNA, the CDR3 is TGTGCCAGCGGCTATGTATACACTGAAGCTTTCTTT.